This T cell receptor beta chain was retrieved from a study of shared clonotypes between healthy human individuals. Study background: CD8 memory received one plate per donor, CD8 naive two, CD4 memory three and CD4 naive three. Study-wide points: The donor pool, a small one, limited the genetic and exposure-history diversity represented.

As concerns this clone: Its antigen is not identified.

The CDR3 loop spans 14 amino acids. Trimming removed 0 bases at V and 5 bases at J, with 9 bases between. Germline CDR1 is SGHRS and CDR2 is YFSETQ. TCRdb keeps only in-frame clones here, not all; method: immunoSEQ multiplex PCR. The sample shows around 1.4 million clones, 98% of them seen only once. Sequencing was performed on naive CD4+ T cells sorted from blood. Subset indicated: CD45RA+ positively selected. The chain employs TRBV5-1 and TRBJ2-1; TRBD2 is a possible D gene (6 bases). The receptor was derived from a man between 25 and 39 years old in good health. The CDR3 spells CASSLGASDNEQFF. The CDR3 DNA is TGCGCCAGCAGCTTGGGGGCTAGCGACAATGAGCAGTTCTTC. The full variable domain, its missing parts supplied by reference TRBV5-1 and TRBJ2-1, is KAGVTQTPRYLIKTRGQQVTLSCSPISGHRSVSWYQQTPGQGLQFLFEYFSETQRNKGNFPGRFSGRQFSNSRSEMNVSTLELGDSALYLCASSLGASDNEQFFGPGTRLTVL.